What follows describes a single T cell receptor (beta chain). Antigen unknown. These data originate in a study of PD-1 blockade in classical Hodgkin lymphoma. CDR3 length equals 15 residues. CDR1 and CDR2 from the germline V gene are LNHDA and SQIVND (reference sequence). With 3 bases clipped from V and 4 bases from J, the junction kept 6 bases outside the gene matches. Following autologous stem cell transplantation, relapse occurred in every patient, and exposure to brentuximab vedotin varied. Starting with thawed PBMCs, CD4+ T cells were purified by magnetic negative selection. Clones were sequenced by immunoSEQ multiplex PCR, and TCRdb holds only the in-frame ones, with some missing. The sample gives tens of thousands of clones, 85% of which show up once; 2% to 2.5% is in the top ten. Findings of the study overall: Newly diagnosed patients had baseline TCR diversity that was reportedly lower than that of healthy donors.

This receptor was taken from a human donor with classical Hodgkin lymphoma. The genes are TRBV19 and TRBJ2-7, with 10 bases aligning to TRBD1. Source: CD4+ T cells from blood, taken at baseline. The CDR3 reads CASSILRTGGYEQYF. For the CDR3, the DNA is TGTGCCAGTAGTATCTTGAGGACAGGGGGTTACGAGCAGTACTTC.